Sequencing of this TCR beta chain was carried out in a study of T cell repertoires in cytomegalovirus infection. Study information: Well-studied HLA-B-restricted epitopes and recently identified HLA-C-restricted epitopes of CMV were both used in the study. Indications of both CMV infection and matching HLA type were provided by public TCR beta signatures. Whole-study results and caveats: Identification of carriers of CMV plus the relevant HLA was performed using cumulative public TCR beta family frequency. The study found HLA-C-restricted CMV-specific TCR beta clonotypes dominating the ex vivo response.

This clonotype has at least ten counts. Its target is not known. This CDR3 contains 16 residues. Germline V gives CDR1 SGHTA, CDR2 FQGNSA. Trimming removed 1 base from V and 5 bases from J, with 15 bases in between. A single record per CDR3 protein comes from TCRdb applying MiXCR to the reads. Among 700,000 to 900,000 distinct CDR3 sequences listed, about 29% were seen once. This clonotype was obtained from a human donor in good health (CMV status not recorded). Some clones in this sample may be carry-over from other donors' samples. V is TRBV7-2 and J is TRBJ2-4; TRBD1 might be the D (6 bases). Material: cultured CD8+ T cells from PBMCs, obtained from culture after CMV antigen stimulation. The CDR3 spells CASSLGPDSGQNIQYF. The DNA for the CDR3 is TGTGCCAGCAGCTTAGGGCCGGACAGCGGACAAAACATTCAGTACTTC.